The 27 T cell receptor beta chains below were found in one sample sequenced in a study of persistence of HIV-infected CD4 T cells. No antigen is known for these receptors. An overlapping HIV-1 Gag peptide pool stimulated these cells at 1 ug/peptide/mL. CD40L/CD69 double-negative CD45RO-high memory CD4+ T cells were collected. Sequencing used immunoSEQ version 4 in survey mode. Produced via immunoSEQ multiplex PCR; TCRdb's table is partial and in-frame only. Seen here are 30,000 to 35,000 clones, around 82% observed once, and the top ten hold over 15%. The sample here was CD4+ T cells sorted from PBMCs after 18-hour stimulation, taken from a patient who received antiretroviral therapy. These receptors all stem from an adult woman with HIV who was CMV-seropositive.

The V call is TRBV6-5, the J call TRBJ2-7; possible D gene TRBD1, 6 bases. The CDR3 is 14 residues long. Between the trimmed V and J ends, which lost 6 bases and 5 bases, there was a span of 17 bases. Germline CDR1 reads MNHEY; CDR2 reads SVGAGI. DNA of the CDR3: TGTGCCAGCAGCCTCAGGGGTACCGGGGACGAGCAGTACTTC. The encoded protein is CASSLRGTGDEQYF.

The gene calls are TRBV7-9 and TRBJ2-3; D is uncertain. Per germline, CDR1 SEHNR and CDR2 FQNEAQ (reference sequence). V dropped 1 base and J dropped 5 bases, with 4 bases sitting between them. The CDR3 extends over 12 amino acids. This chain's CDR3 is CASSLVGDTQYF. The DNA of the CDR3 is TGTGCCAGCAGCTTAGTGGGAGATACGCAGTATTTT.

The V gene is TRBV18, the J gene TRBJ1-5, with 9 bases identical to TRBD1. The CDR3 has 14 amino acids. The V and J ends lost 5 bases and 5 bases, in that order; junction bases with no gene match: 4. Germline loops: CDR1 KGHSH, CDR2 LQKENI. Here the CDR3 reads CASSEQGADQPQHF. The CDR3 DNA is TGTGCCAGCTCAGAACAGGGGGCTGATCAGCCCCAGCATTTT.

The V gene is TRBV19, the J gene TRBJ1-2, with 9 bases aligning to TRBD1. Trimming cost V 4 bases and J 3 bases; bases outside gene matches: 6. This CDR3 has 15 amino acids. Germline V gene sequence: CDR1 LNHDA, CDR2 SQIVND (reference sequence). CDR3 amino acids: CASSKDRGGYYGYTF. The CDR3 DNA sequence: TGTGCCAGTAGTAAAGACAGGGGGGGATACTATGGCTACACCTTC.

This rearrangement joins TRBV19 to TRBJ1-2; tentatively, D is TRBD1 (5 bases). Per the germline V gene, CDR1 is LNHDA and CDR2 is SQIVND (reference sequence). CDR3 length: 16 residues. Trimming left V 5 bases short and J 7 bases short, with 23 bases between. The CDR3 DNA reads TGTGCCAGTAGTGGAGGAGGTGGGGCCCGAGTAGGTGGCTACACCTTC. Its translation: CASSGGGGARVGGYTF.

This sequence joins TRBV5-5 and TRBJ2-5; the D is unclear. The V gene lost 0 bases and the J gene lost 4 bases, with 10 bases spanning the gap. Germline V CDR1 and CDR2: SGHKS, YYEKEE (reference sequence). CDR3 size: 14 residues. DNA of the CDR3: TGTGCCAGCAGCTTGGCATTCATAGCAGAGACCCAGTACTTC. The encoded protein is CASSLAFIAETQYF. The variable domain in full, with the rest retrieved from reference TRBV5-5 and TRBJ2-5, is DAGVTQSPTHLIKTRGQQVTLRCSPISGHKSVSWYQQVLGQGPQFIFQYYEKEERGRGNFPDRFSARQFPNYSSELNVNALLLGDSALYLCASSLAFIAETQYFGPGTRLLVL.

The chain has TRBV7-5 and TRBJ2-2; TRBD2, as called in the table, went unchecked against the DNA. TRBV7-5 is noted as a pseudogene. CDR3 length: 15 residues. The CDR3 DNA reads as TGTGCCAGAAGCTCACACACGGGGGGGACCGGGGAGCTGTTTTTT. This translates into CARSSHTGGTGELFF.

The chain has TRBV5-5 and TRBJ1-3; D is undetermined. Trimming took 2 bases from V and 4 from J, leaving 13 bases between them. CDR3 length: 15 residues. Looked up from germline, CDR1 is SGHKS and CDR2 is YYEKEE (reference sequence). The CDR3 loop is CASSLDQIPGNTIYF. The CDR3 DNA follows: TGTGCCAGCAGCTTAGATCAGATTCCAGGAAACACCATATATTTT.

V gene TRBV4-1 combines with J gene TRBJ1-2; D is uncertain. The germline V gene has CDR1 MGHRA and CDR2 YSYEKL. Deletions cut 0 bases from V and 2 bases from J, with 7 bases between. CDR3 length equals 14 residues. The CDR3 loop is CASSQEIKNYGYTF. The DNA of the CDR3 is TGCGCCAGCAGCCAAGAGATCAAGAACTATGGCTACACCTTC.

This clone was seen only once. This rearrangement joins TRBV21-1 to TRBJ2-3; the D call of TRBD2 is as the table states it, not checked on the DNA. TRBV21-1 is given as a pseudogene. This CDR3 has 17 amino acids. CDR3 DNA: TGTGCCAGCAGCAAAGCCCCTAGCATCGTGATACCAGATACGCAGTATTTT. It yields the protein CASSKAPSIVIPDTQYF.

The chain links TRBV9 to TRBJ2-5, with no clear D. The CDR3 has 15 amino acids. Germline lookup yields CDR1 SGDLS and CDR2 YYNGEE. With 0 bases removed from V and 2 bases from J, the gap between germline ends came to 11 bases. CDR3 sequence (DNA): TGTGCCAGCAGCGTAGGAAATGCTAATCAAGAGACCCAGTACTTC. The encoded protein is CASSVGNANQETQYF.

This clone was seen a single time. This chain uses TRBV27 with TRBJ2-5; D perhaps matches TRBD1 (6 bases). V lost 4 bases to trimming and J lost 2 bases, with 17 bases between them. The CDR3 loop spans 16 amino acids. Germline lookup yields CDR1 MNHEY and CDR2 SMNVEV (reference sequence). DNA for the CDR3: TGTGCCAGCAGTTCTTGGGGAACAGGGATTCAAGAGACCCAGTACTTC. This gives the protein CASSSWGTGIQETQYF.

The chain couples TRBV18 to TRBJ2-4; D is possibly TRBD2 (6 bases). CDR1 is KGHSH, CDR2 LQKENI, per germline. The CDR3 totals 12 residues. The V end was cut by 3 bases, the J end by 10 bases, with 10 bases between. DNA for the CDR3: TGTGCCAGCTCACCCTATGGAGGGATTCAGTACTTC. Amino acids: CASSPYGGIQYF.

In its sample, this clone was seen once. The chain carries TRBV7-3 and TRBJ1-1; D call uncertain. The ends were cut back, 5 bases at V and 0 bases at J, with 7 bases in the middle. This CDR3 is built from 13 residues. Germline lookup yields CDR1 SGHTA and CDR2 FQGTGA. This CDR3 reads CASSLSMNTEAFF. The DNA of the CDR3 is TGTGCCAGCAGCCTTAGTATGAACACTGAAGCTTTCTTT. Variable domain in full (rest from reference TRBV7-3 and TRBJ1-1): GAGVSQTPSNKVTEKGKYVELRCDPISGHTALYWYRQSLGQGPEFLIYFQGTGAADDSGLPNDRFFAVRPEGSVSTLKIQRTERGDSAVYLCASSLSMNTEAFFGQGTRLTVV.

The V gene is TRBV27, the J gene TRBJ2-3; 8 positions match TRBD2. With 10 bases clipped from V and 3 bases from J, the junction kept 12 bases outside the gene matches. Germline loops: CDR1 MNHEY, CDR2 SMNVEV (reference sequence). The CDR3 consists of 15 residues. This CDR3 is CATAGGLIGTDTQYF. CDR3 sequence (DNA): TGTGCCACCGCGGGGGGCTTGATCGGGACAGATACGCAGTATTTT.

The CDR3 loop is CASSPGQGRALNTEAFF. CDR3 coding DNA: TGTGCCAGCAGCCCCGGACAGGGTAGGGCCTTAAACACTGAAGCTTTCTTT. The chain employs TRBV7-9 and TRBJ1-1, with 8 bases identical to TRBD1. The J segment lost 2 bases and the V segment lost 5 bases, leaving 13 bases of the junction unmatched. CDR3 length equals 17 residues. CDR1 is SEHNR, CDR2 FQNEAQ, per germline (reference sequence).

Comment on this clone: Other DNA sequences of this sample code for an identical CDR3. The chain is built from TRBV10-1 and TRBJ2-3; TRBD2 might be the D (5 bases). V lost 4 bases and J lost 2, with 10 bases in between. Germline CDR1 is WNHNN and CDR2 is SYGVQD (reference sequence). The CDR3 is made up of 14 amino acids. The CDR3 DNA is TGCGCCAGCAGTGGTGGGAGTGTCACAGATACGCAGTATTTT. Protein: CASSGGSVTDTQYF.

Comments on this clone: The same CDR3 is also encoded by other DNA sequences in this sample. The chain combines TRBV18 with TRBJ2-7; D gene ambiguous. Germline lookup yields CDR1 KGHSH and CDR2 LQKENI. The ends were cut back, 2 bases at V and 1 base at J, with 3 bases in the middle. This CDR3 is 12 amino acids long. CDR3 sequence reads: CASSPRSYEQYF. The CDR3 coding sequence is TGTGCCAGCTCACCAAGGTCCTACGAGCAGTACTTC.

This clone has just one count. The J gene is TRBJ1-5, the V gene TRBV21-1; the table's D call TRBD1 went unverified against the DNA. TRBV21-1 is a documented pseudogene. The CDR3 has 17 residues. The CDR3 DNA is TGTGCCGGAAAAAAAAGATCAGGGGCCGCCTCGTATCAGCCCCAGCATTTT. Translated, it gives CAGKKRSGAASYQPQHF.

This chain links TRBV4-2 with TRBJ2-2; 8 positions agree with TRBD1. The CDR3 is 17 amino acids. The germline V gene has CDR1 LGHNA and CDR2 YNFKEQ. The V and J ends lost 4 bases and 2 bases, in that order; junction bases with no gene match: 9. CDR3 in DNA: TGTGCCAGCAGCCCTTCGACAGGGGAGCTTAACACCGGGGAGCTGTTTTTT. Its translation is CASSPSTGELNTGELFF.

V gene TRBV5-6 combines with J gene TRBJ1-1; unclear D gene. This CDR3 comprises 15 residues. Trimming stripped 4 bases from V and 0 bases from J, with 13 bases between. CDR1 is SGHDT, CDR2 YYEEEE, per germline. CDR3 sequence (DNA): TGTGCCAGCAGCGACGGCCCCACATTGAACACTGAAGCTTTCTTT. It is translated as CASSDGPTLNTEAFF.

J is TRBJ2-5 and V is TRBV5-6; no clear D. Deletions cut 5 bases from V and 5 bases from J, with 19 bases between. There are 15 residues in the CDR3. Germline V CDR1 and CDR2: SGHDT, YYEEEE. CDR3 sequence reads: CASSSHSPGPETQYF. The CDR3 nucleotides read TGTGCCAGCAGTTCGCACTCACCAGGTCCGGAGACCCAGTACTTC.

The CDR3 DNA sequence: TGTGCCAGCTCTCCGGGACAGGGTCCTCAGCCCCAGCATTTT. Its protein is CASSPGQGPQPQHF. J is TRBJ1-5 and V is TRBV18; 9 bases match TRBD1. V lost 6 bases to trimming and J lost 6 bases; unmatched junction nucleotides: 6. The germline V gene encodes CDR1 KGHSH and CDR2 LQKENI. There are 14 residues in the CDR3.

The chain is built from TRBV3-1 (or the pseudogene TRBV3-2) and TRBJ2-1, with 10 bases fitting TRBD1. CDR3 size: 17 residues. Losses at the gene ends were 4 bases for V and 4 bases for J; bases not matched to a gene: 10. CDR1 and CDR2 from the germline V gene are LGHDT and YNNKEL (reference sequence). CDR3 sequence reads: CASSLVPGQGIYNEQFF. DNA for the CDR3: TGTGCCAGCAGCCTCGTACCGGGACAGGGGATATACAATGAGCAGTTCTTC.

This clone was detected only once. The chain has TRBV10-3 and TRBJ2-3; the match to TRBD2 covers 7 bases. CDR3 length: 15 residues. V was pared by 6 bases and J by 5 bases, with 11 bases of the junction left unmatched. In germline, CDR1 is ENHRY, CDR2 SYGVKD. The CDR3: CAIRAGEGLGDTQYF. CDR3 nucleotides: TGTGCCATCAGGGCGGGGGAAGGATTGGGAGATACGCAGTATTTT.

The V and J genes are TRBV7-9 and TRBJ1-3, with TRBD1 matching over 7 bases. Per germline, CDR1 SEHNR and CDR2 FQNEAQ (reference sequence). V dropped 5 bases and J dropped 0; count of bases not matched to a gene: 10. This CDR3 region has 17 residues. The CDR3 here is CASSVEDRLLSGNTIYF. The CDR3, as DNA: TGTGCCAGCAGCGTGGAGGACAGGCTACTCTCTGGAAACACCATATATTTT.

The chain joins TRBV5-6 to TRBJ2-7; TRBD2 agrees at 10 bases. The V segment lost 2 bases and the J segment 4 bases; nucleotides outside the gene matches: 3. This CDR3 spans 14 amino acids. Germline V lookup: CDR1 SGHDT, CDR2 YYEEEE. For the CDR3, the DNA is TGTGCCAGCAGCTTCCTAGCGGGAGCTTACGAGCAGTACTTC. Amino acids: CASSFLAGAYEQYF.